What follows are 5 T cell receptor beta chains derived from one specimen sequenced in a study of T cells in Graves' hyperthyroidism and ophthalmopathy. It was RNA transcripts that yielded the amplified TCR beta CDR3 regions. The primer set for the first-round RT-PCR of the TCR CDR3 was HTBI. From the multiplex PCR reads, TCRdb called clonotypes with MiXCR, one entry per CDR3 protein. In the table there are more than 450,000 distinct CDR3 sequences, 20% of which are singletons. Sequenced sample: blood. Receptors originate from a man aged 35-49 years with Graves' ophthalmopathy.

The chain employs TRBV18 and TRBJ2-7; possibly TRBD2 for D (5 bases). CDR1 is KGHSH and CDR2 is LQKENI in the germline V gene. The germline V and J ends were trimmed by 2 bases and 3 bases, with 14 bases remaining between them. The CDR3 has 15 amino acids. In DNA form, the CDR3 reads TGTGCCAGCTCACCAGCGAGAGGGAGAGGCTACGAGCAGTACTTC. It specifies CASSPARGRGYEQYF.

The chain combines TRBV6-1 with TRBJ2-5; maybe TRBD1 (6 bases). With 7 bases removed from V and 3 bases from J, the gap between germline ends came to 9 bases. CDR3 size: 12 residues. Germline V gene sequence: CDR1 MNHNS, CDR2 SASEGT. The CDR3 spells CASTDREETQYF. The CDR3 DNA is TGTGCCAGCACGGACAGAGAAGAGACCCAGTACTTC.

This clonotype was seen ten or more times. CDR3 in amino acids: CATRSGWTANEKLFF. The CDR3 bases are TGTGCCACCCGGTCGGGGTGGACGGCTAATGAAAAACTGTTTTTT. The chain employs TRBV2 and TRBJ1-4, with D uncertain. CDR3 size: 15 residues. V lost 10 bases to trimming and J lost 3 bases, with 18 bases between them. Germline V gene data show CDR1 as SNHLY and CDR2 as FYNNEI. Full variable domain (outside the CDR3, taken from reference TRBV2 and TRBJ1-4): EPEVTQTPSHQVTQMGQEVILRCVPISNHLYFYWYRQILGQKVEFLVSFYNNEISEKSEIFDDQFSVERPDGSNFTLKIRSTKLEDSAMYFCATRSGWTANEKLFFGSGTQLSVL.

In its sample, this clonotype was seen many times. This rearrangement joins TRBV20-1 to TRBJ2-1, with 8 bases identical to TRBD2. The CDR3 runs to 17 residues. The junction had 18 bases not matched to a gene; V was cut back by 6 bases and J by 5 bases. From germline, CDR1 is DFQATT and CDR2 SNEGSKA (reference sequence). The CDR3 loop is CSAASASWREVDNEQFF. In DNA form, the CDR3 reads TGCAGTGCCGCTAGCGCCTCCTGGCGGGAGGTGGACAATGAGCAGTTCTTC.

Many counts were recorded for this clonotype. This chain's CDR3 is CASSRRTGELFF. The CDR3 coding sequence is TGTGCCAGCAGCCGCCGAACCGGGGAGCTGTTTTTT. The rearrangement joins TRBV3-1 to TRBJ2-2; D is undetermined. This CDR3 region has 12 residues. CDR1 LGHDT and CDR2 YNNKEL come from the germline V gene (reference sequence). V was shortened by 4 bases and J by 5 bases, with 5 bases between the two germline ends.